This entry lists 15 T cell receptor beta chains sequenced from one sample in a study of identical twins. TCRdb re-derived calls from the 5' RACE reads in MiXCR, one entry per CDR3 protein. The sample carries under 900,000 distinct CDR3 sequences, about 20% recorded once. The data also belong to a second study, concerning T cells expressing NK-cell markers.

The sequencing sample was made of PBMCs. All receptors derive from a woman between 18 and 29 years old in good health.

The CDR3 DNA reads as TGCGCCAGCGGTAGGGGGGGTAGCTCCTACAATGAGCAGTTCTTC. This sequence encodes CASGRGGSSYNEQFF. V gene TRBV5-1 combines with J gene TRBJ2-1, with D maybe TRBD2 (7 bases). CDR3 length equals 15 residues. V lost 7 bases, J lost 0 bases, and 14 bases lay in between. Germline V gene lookup returns CDR1 SGHRS and CDR2 YFSETQ.

The rearrangement joins TRBV5-1 to TRBJ2-1; the match to TRBD1 covers 7 bases. Germline V CDR1 and CDR2: SGHRS, YFSETQ. Trimming took 4 bases from V and 5 from J; bases not matched to a gene: 12. The CDR3 has 16 residues. CDR3 sequence: CASSAHRGLGDNEQFF. The CDR3 bases are TGCGCCAGCAGCGCCCACAGGGGATTAGGAGACAATGAGCAGTTCTTC.

This clonotype was seen a handful of times. This chain connects TRBV12-3 or TRBV12-4 to TRBJ1-1; D uncertain. CDR3 length: 14 residues. With 5 bases removed from V and 2 bases from J, the gap between germline ends came to 12 bases. Here the CDR3 DNA reads TGTGCCAGCAGTCCCCGGGCATTTAACACTGAAGCTTTCTTT. Translation: CASSPRAFNTEAFF.

This clonotype was seen more than once but under ten times. V is TRBV7-9 and J is TRBJ1-2; no clear D. The CDR3 is 14 residues long. Germline lookup yields CDR1 SEHNR and CDR2 FQNEAQ (reference sequence). V shed 5 bases and J shed 8 bases, with 18 bases lying between them. CDR3 coding DNA: TGTGCCAGCAGCGTACCGGGCCCACTAGGAGGCTACACCTTC. Protein product: CASSVPGPLGGYTF.

This chain joins TRBV12-3 or TRBV12-4 and TRBJ1-1; D is undetermined. The V and J ends lost 3 bases and 3 bases respectively, with 11 bases between them. The CDR3 contains 14 residues. The CDR3, as DNA: TGTGCCAGCAGTTTTCGAGGGATGGACACTGAAGCTTTCTTT. It encodes CASSFRGMDTEAFF.

The sample holds a few counts of this clonotype. The chain is built from TRBV6-5 and TRBJ2-3; D unresolved. Trimming shortened V by 4 bases and J by 9 bases, and 14 bases separated the two germline ends. The CDR3 loop spans 13 amino acids. Germline V gene data show CDR1 as MNHEY and CDR2 as SVGAGI. The chain's CDR3 is CASSLGYESTQYF. Written as DNA, the CDR3 is TGTGCCAGCAGTTTGGGCTACGAGTCCACGCAGTATTTT.

The chain joins TRBV14 to TRBJ2-1; 7 nucleotides match TRBD1. Germline V gene lookup returns CDR1 SGHDN and CDR2 FVKESK. The ends lost 0 bases at V and 4 bases at J; junction bases unmatched: 0. The CDR3 runs to 14 residues. Here the CDR3 reads CASSQETGYNEQFF. The CDR3 region has the DNA TGTGCCAGCAGCCAAGAGACAGGGTACAATGAGCAGTTCTTC.

This clonotype turned up a few times. The chain has TRBV6-5 and TRBJ2-7, with 8 positions matching TRBD1. The V and J ends lost 2 bases and 7 bases, in that order; junction bases with no gene match: 7. Germline CDR1 reads MNHEY; CDR2 reads SVGAGI. The CDR3 is 14 residues long. The CDR3 protein is CASSYTDRGWEQYF. In nucleotides, the CDR3 is TGTGCCAGCAGTTACACCGACAGGGGTTGGGAGCAGTACTTC.

The rearrangement links TRBV4-1 to TRBJ2-3, with D tentatively TRBD1 or TRBD2 (5 bases each). This CDR3 contains 15 residues. Germline CDR1 and CDR2: MGHRA and YSYEKL. Trimming removed 4 bases from V and 3 bases from J, with 14 bases in between. This CDR3 is CASSPEGRRTDTQYF. In DNA, the CDR3 is TGCGCCAGCAGCCCTGAGGGGAGACGGACAGATACGCAGTATTTT.

V usage is TRBV28 and J usage is TRBJ2-3, with 8 bases that match TRBD2. CDR1 MDHEN and CDR2 SYDVKM come from the germline V gene. J was trimmed by 1 base and V by 6 bases; bases with no gene match: 9. There are 16 residues in the CDR3. The DNA for the CDR3 is TGTGCCAGCAGGCCTCTCGGGGGGGCAGGCACAGATACGCAGTATTTT. As protein: CASRPLGGAGTDTQYF.

For the CDR3, the DNA is TGCGCCAGCAGCTTGGCCGGTCGGACTAGCGGCTTCATCACAGATACGCAGTATTTT. It specifies CASSLAGRTSGFITDTQYF. The V call is TRBV5-1, the J call TRBJ2-3, with TRBD2 matching over 10 bases. The CDR3 is 19 amino acids. Germline V CDR1 and CDR2: SGHRS, YFSETQ. V lost 0 bases to trimming and J lost 2 bases; unmatched junction nucleotides: 12.

This clonotype was seen only a few times. The chain joins TRBV5-1 to TRBJ1-1; D remains unclear. The CDR3 has 12 residues. V lost 4 bases and J 11 bases, leaving 15 bases between the germline ends. Germline V gene sequence: CDR1 SGHRS, CDR2 YFSETQ. The CDR3 spells CASSLESGLAFF. The DNA for the CDR3 is TGCGCCAGCAGCCTGGAATCAGGTTTGGCTTTCTTT. Complete variable domain (other parts from reference TRBV5-1 and TRBJ1-1): KAGVTQTPRYLIKTRGQQVTLSCSPISGHRSVSWYQQTPGQGLQFLFEYFSETQRNKGNFPGRFSGRQFSNSRSEMNVSTLELGDSALYLCASSLESGLAFFGQGTRLTVV.

This chain uses TRBV12-5 with TRBJ2-1, with D perhaps matching TRBD1 (6 bases). The CDR3 extends over 13 amino acids. Trimming pared 1 base from V and 8 bases from J, leaving 9 bases between. Germline CDR1 LGHNT, CDR2 FRNRAP. The CDR3 sequence is CASGLEHRDEQFF. The CDR3, as DNA: TGTGCTAGTGGTTTGGAGCACAGGGATGAGCAGTTCTTC.

V gene TRBV9 combines with J gene TRBJ1-1; D unclear. V lost 3 bases to trimming and J lost 1 base, with 7 bases between them. The CDR3 spans 13 residues. Germline V CDR1 and CDR2: SGDLS, YYNGEE. The CDR3 DNA sequence: TGTGCCAGCAGCGCCCCCGGGAACACTGAAGCTTTCTTT. This gives the protein CASSAPGNTEAFF.

This clonotype has more than one count but fewer than ten. The chain carries TRBV20-1 and TRBJ2-3; TRBD2 might be the D (6 bases). This CDR3 spans 14 amino acids. Trimming removed 3 bases from V and 4 bases from J, with 14 bases in between. The germline V gene has CDR1 DFQATT and CDR2 SNEGSKA (reference sequence). The CDR3 bases are TGCAGTGCTAGTTGGGGAGGAGAGGCAGATACGCAGTATTTT. The encoded protein is CSASWGGEADTQYF.